The 21 T cell receptor beta chains presented below share a single source sample, sequenced in a study of OX40 agonist ivuxolimab in advanced cancers. Sequenced by immunoSEQ multiplex PCR; TCRdb stores in-frame clones only, minus some. The sample has about 61,000 clones; about 88% are singletons. The sample in question was CD4+ or CD8+ T cells sorted from blood, obtained in a trial of the OX40 agonist ivuxolimab. The receptors derive from an adult with an advanced solid tumor such as melanoma, head and neck, liver or kidney cancer.

The rearrangement joins TRBV28 to TRBJ2-5; maybe TRBD1 (5 bases). This CDR3 contains 13 residues. V shed 2 bases and J shed 5 bases, with 9 bases lying between them. The germline CDR1 and CDR2 sequences are MDHEN and SYDVKM. In DNA, the CDR3 is TGTGCCAGCAGTTTAGGGGCCCCCGAGACCCAGTACTTC. This encodes CASSLGAPETQYF.

This chain joins TRBV28 and TRBJ1-2; D is unclear. Trimming stripped 7 bases from V and 6 bases from J, with 18 bases between. Looked up from germline, CDR1 is MDHEN and CDR2 is SYDVKM. The CDR3 extends over 14 amino acids. CDR3 DNA sequence: TGTGCCAGCACCCTTGGACTGGGGTGGGATGGCTACACCTTC. Protein sequence: CASTLGLGWDGYTF.

V gene TRBV19 combines with J gene TRBJ1-6, with 7 bases matching TRBD1. The CDR3 is made up of 13 amino acids. V lost 7 bases to trimming and J lost 7 bases; unmatched junction nucleotides: 4. Per the germline V gene, CDR1 is LNHDA and CDR2 is SQIVND (reference sequence). This chain's CDR3 is CASIRDRNSPLHF. Written as DNA, the CDR3 is TGTGCCAGTATCAGGGACAGAAATTCACCCCTCCACTTT.

CDR3 nucleotide sequence: TGTGCCAGCAGCCAGGGGGCAATATACACCGGGGAGCTGTTTTTT. Translated, it gives CASSQGAIYTGELFF. The V and J genes are TRBV5-6 and TRBJ2-2; the match to TRBD1 covers 8 bases. The trim removed 4 bases at V and 3 bases at J, leaving 5 bases unmatched. The CDR3 extends over 15 amino acids. Germline CDR1 SGHDT, CDR2 YYEEEE.

The V call is TRBV2, the J call TRBJ1-2; 10 bases are a match to TRBD1. This CDR3 has 14 amino acids. Germline CDR1 and CDR2: SNHLY and FYNNEI. After removal of 6 bases from V and 8 bases from J, the junction contained 9 bases not matched to a gene. This CDR3 reads CASSRRQGAEGYTF. In nucleotides, the CDR3 is TGTGCCAGCAGCCGTCGACAGGGGGCAGAGGGCTACACCTTC.

The genes are TRBV15 and TRBJ1-5, with 7 bases lining up with TRBD1. CDR3 length equals 15 residues. Germline loops: CDR1 LNHNV, CDR2 YYDKDF (reference sequence). The V gene end was trimmed by 5 bases and the J gene end by 6 bases; junction bases not matched to a gene: 10. CDR3: CATSGLQGGGQPQHF. For the CDR3, the DNA is TGTGCCACCAGCGGACTCCAGGGGGGGGGTCAGCCCCAGCATTTT. The complete variable domain, with remaining parts taken from reference TRBV15 and TRBJ1-5, reads DAMVIQNPRYQVTQFGKPVTLSCSQTLNHNVMYWYQQKSSQAPKLLFHYYDKDFNNEADTPDNFQSRRPNTSFCFLDIRSPGLGDTAMYLCATSGLQGGGQPQHFGDGTRLSIL.

The J gene is TRBJ1-5, the V gene TRBV4-1; the D is unclear. This CDR3 is built from 14 residues. Trimming took off 1 base at V and 4 bases at J, with 8 bases between the two ends. Germline CDR1 and CDR2: MGHRA and YSYEKL. This CDR3 reads CASSQGRVNQPQHF. In DNA form, the CDR3 reads TGCGCCAGCAGCCAAGGAAGGGTAAATCAGCCCCAGCATTTT.

The chain carries TRBV6-5 and TRBJ1-5; 7 nucleotides agree with TRBD1. The J segment lost 4 bases and the V segment lost 6 bases, leaving 9 bases of the junction unmatched. CDR1 is MNHEY, CDR2 SVGAGI, per germline. CDR3 length equals 15 residues. This chain's CDR3 is CASSKDRAGNQPQHF. The CDR3 DNA is TGTGCCAGCAGCAAAGACAGGGCGGGGAATCAGCCCCAGCATTTT.

The V call is TRBV4-1, the J call TRBJ1-3, with D maybe TRBD1 (6 bases). CDR3 length equals 13 residues. Germline values: CDR1 MGHRA, CDR2 YSYEKL. V lost 0 bases and J lost 9, with 9 bases in between. CDR3 coding DNA: TGCGCCAGCAGCCAAGATCAGGGGAGCACCATATATTTT. It specifies CASSQDQGSTIYF.

The chain uses TRBV7-9 and TRBJ2-3; 11 bases line up with TRBD2. J gave up 1 base and V 8 bases, and 8 bases lay outside the gene matches. CDR3 length equals 16 residues. In germline, CDR1 is SEHNR, CDR2 FQNEAQ (reference sequence). Here the CDR3 reads CASFPLAGVGTDTQYF. The CDR3 DNA is TGTGCCAGCTTTCCACTAGCGGGGGTGGGCACAGATACGCAGTATTTT.

The chain couples TRBV7-6 to TRBJ2-7, with D possibly being TRBD2 (5 bases). In germline, CDR1 is SGHVS, CDR2 FNYEAQ. The CDR3 runs to 15 residues. V was pared by 5 bases and J by 1 base, with 15 bases between. CDR3 in DNA: TGTGCCAGCAGCCACGGCGGGCCCTCATCCTACGAGCAGTACTTC. Translation gives CASSHGGPSSYEQYF.

The chain joins TRBV29-1 to TRBJ2-5; D tentatively fits TRBD1 or TRBD2 (6 bases each). CDR1 is SQVTM and CDR2 is ANQGSEA in the germline V gene. The CDR3 runs 14 residues. The V end was cut by 6 bases, the J end by 2 bases, with 16 bases between. Written as DNA, the CDR3 is TGCAGCGTCTCGCGTGGGGGGCCTCAAGAGACCCAGTACTTC. Its translation is CSVSRGGPQETQYF.

This clone was detected only once. The V and J genes are TRBV7-3 and TRBJ2-2; D is unclear. The CDR3 covers 13 residues. Germline lookup yields CDR1 SGHTA and CDR2 FQGTGA. The V gene lost 0 bases and the J gene lost 7 bases, with 6 bases spanning the gap. CDR3 residues: CASSLTQVGELFF. CDR3 coding DNA: TGTGCCAGCAGCTTAACCCAAGTCGGGGAGCTGTTTTTT.

This clone was detected only once. V and J are TRBV28 and TRBJ2-5, with 7 bases identical to TRBD1. V trimming: 2 bases; J trimming: 5 bases; junction bases outside the gene matches: 23. The CDR3 has 20 residues. Germline lookup yields CDR1 MDHEN and CDR2 SYDVKM. This chain's CDR3 is CASSLRLGRKTGRWGETQYF. The CDR3 nucleotides are TGTGCCAGCAGTTTACGCCTCGGAAGGAAGACAGGGCGTTGGGGGGAGACCCAGTACTTC.

V usage is TRBV18 and J usage is TRBJ1-1, with TRBD1 matching over 9 bases. The ends lost 2 bases at V and 3 bases at J; junction bases unmatched: 7. The length of the CDR3 is 16 residues. In germline, CDR1 is KGHSH, CDR2 LQKENI. The CDR3 coding sequence is TGTGCCAGCTCACCAAGGGGGACAGGGAGCGACACTGAAGCTTTCTTT. Protein: CASSPRGTGSDTEAFF.

This chain links TRBV6-1 with TRBJ1-5; 10 bases map to TRBD1. The J segment lost 1 base and the V segment lost 4 bases, leaving 10 bases of the junction unmatched. CDR1 MNHNS and CDR2 SASEGT come from the germline V gene. This CDR3 comprises 18 residues. The CDR3 DNA sequence: TGTGCCAGCAGTGGGTTGCGACAGGGGGCTAGGAGCAATCAGCCCCAGCATTTT. Residues: CASSGLRQGARSNQPQHF.

This clone was counted only a few times. The chain links TRBV19 to TRBJ1-1, with D hard to call. This CDR3 is 14 amino acids long. V was clipped by 3 bases and J by 4 bases, with 12 bases between them. The germline gives CDR1 LNHDA, CDR2 SQIVND (reference sequence). The CDR3 nucleotides are TGTGCCAGTAGTATCCCGGTGCGGGGCACTGAAGCTTTCTTT. Its protein product is CASSIPVRGTEAFF.

This clone has only one observation. The chain carries TRBV9 and TRBJ2-1, with D possibly being TRBD2 (6 bases). This CDR3 has 13 amino acids. The V end was cut by 5 bases, the J end by 10 bases, with 16 bases between. Germline V gene data show CDR1 as SGDLS and CDR2 as YYNGEE. The CDR3 DNA sequence: TGTGCCAGCAGTTTTGGGGGGTCACGGGAGCAGTTCTTC. This gives the protein CASSFGGSREQFF.

J is TRBJ2-5 and V is TRBV5-1; D is possibly TRBD1 (6 bases). Germline loops: CDR1 SGHRS, CDR2 YFSETQ. The CDR3 runs 15 residues. Trimming shortened V by 4 bases and J by 1 base, and 14 bases separated the two germline ends. The CDR3 DNA is TGCGCCAGCAGCAACCTACAGGGCAGCCAAGAGACCCAGTACTTC. The encoded protein is CASSNLQGSQETQYF.

This clone came up a few times. The gene calls are TRBV18 and TRBJ2-5; D is ambiguous. Germline CDR1 and CDR2: KGHSH and LQKENI. Trimming took 2 bases from V and 5 from J, leaving 9 bases between them. The length of the CDR3 is 13 residues. CDR3 DNA sequence: TGTGCCAGCTCACCAGGGCAGCTGGAGACCCAGTACTTC. It yields the protein CASSPGQLETQYF.

V usage is TRBV16 and J usage is TRBJ2-7; D is unclear. The V gene lost 7 bases and the J gene lost 0 bases, with 10 bases spanning the gap. This CDR3 has 13 residues. CDR1 and CDR2 from the germline V gene are KGHSY and FQNENV. CDR3 DNA: TGTGCCAGCACCAAAGCTGCCTCCTACGAGCAGTACTTC. Protein sequence: CASTKAASYEQYF.